Below, 25 T cell receptor beta chains from the same sample are listed, as sequenced in a study of OX40 agonist ivuxolimab in advanced cancers. Sequencing used immunoSEQ multiplex PCR; TCRdb keeps in-frame clones, though not all of them. The sample consists of tens of thousands of clones, about 80% of them appearing once. The sample in question was CD4+ or CD8+ T cells sorted from blood, obtained in a trial of the OX40 agonist ivuxolimab. The receptor set was obtained from an adult with an advanced solid tumor such as melanoma, head and neck, liver or kidney cancer.

The V gene is TRBV10-3, the J gene TRBJ1-1; 8 nucleotides align to TRBD1. CDR3 length equals 16 residues. Germline V gene sequence: CDR1 ENHRY, CDR2 SYGVKD. J gave up 1 base and V 2 bases, and 6 bases lay outside the gene matches. The CDR3 coding sequence is TGTGCCATCAGTGAGAATCTTGGACAGGGGAACACTGAAGCTTTCTTT. It yields the protein CAISENLGQGNTEAFF.

V usage is TRBV9 and J usage is TRBJ2-7, with D perhaps TRBD1 or TRBD2 (5 bases each). This CDR3 contains 15 residues. Trimming removed 0 bases from V and 3 bases from J, with 13 bases in between. Germline CDR1 SGDLS, CDR2 YYNGEE. CDR3 DNA: TGTGCCAGCAGCGTAGATGGGGGAGTGAGCTACGAGCAGTACTTC. This codes for CASSVDGGVSYEQYF.

The chain has TRBV5-1 and TRBJ2-7; D may be TRBD2 (6 bases). Looked up from germline, CDR1 is SGHRS and CDR2 is YFSETQ. The CDR3 totals 12 residues. The V end was cut by 3 bases, the J end by 7 bases, with 11 bases between. CDR3 protein: CASSWGDREQYF. CDR3 DNA: TGCGCCAGCAGCTGGGGGGACCGGGAGCAGTACTTC.

The V call is TRBV10-3, the J call TRBJ2-3; the D is unclear. The CDR3 extends over 12 amino acids. Germline V gene sequence: CDR1 ENHRY, CDR2 SYGVKD. V was pared by 8 bases and J by 2 bases, with 8 bases between. In DNA form, the CDR3 reads TGTGCCATCGGGAACTACACAGATACGCAGTATTTT. The encoded protein is CAIGNYTDTQYF.

The chain uses TRBV4-3 and TRBJ1-1; D might be TRBD1 (5 bases). Trimming took 0 bases from V and 3 from J, leaving 11 bases between them. The CDR3 is made up of 15 amino acids. Germline V gene data show CDR1 as LGHNA and CDR2 as YSLEER. The CDR3 DNA reads TGCGCCAGCAGCCAAGAAGCGTTGGGGGACACTGAAGCTTTCTTT. Amino acids: CASSQEALGDTEAFF.

Only a few counts were recorded for this clone. CDR3 coding DNA: TGCGCCAGCAGCTTGGTTGGTAGCCAGCCCCAGCATTTT. Its translation: CASSLVGSQPQHF. J is TRBJ1-5 and V is TRBV5-1; D not certain. This CDR3 contains 13 residues. Germline V CDR1 and CDR2: SGHRS, YFSETQ. Deletions cut 0 bases from V and 7 bases from J, with 8 bases between.

The chain recombines TRBV9 with TRBJ1-3, with 7 bases aligning to TRBD1. CDR3 length: 15 amino acids. V lost 4 bases, J lost 0 bases, and 4 bases stayed unmatched. Germline assignment: CDR1 SGDLS and CDR2 YYNGEE. CDR3 in amino acids: CASSLTGLSGNTIYF. The CDR3 DNA reads as TGTGCCAGCAGCCTGACAGGGCTCTCTGGAAACACCATATATTTT. Together with reference TRBV9 and TRBJ1-3, the CDR3 gives the full variable domain: DSGVTQTPKHLITATGQRVTLRCSPRSGDLSVYWYQQSLDQGLQFLIQYYNGEERAKGNILERFSAQQFPDLHSELNLSSLELGDSALYFCASSLTGLSGNTIYFGEGSWLTVV.

The V call is TRBV11-3, the J call TRBJ1-2; 9 bases fit TRBD1. Germline V gives CDR1 SGHNT, CDR2 YENEEA. The CDR3 is made up of 15 amino acids. Trimming at V came to 4 bases and at J to 6 bases, leaving 9 bases not matched to a gene. The CDR3 region has the DNA TGTGCCAGCAGCTCGGAACAACAGGGGGCGGATGGCTACACCTTC. Protein: CASSSEQQGADGYTF.

This chain uses TRBV2 with TRBJ1-5, with a possible D match to TRBD1 (6 bases). The length of the CDR3 is 15 residues. Germline CDR1 reads SNHLY; CDR2 reads FYNNEI. Trimming left V 3 bases short and J 2 bases short, with 11 bases between. CDR3 DNA: TGTGCCAGCAGTGATCAGGGGCTCGGCAATCAGCCCCAGCATTTT. Translated, it gives CASSDQGLGNQPQHF.

This chain uses TRBV19 with TRBJ1-2; 9 bases are shared with TRBD1. The V segment lost 6 bases and the J segment 4 bases; nucleotides outside the gene matches: 12. The CDR3 spans 16 residues. From germline, CDR1 is LNHDA and CDR2 SQIVND (reference sequence). The DNA of the CDR3 is TGTGCCAGTAGACAAATCGGGGACAGGGAAGGCTATGGCTACACCTTC. Its protein product is CASRQIGDREGYGYTF. The full variable domain, completed using reference TRBV19 and TRBJ1-2, is DGGITQSPKYLFRKEGQNVTLSCEQNLNHDAMYWYRQDPGQGLRLIYYSQIVNDFQKGDIAEGYSVSREKKESFPLTVTSAQKNPTAFYLCASRQIGDREGYGYTFGSGTRLTVV.

This clone was seen repeatedly, ten times or more. The chain carries TRBV27 and TRBJ2-7, with D perhaps TRBD1 or TRBD2 (5 bases each). The CDR3 loop spans 15 amino acids. V was clipped by 5 bases and J by 1 base, with 15 bases between them. CDR1 is MNHEY and CDR2 is SMNVEV in the germline V gene (reference sequence). DNA of the CDR3: TGTGCCAGCAGTCCGAACGGGGCCGAATCCTACGAGCAGTACTTC. Translated: CASSPNGAESYEQYF.

The V and J genes are TRBV5-1 and TRBJ1-2, with a possible D match to TRBD1 (6 bases). Deletions cut 1 base from V and 3 bases from J, with 16 bases between. This CDR3 region has 16 residues. The germline V gene encodes CDR1 SGHRS and CDR2 YFSETQ. The CDR3 coding sequence is TGCGCCAGCAGCTTGTCCTCGGGGGCTAAGGACTATGGCTACACCTTC. Protein sequence: CASSLSSGAKDYGYTF.

The J gene is TRBJ1-2, the V gene TRBV10-3; 9 bases line up with TRBD1. Germline loops: CDR1 ENHRY, CDR2 SYGVKD. V lost 3 bases to trimming and J lost 4 bases; unmatched junction nucleotides: 6. There are 15 residues in the CDR3. CDR3 in DNA: TGTGCCATCAGTGATTCGGGACAGGGCCCCTATGGCTACACCTTC. Translated: CAISDSGQGPYGYTF.

The chain combines TRBV19 with TRBJ1-4, with D possibly being TRBD1 (5 bases). The CDR3 totals 16 residues. Per the germline V gene, CDR1 is LNHDA and CDR2 is SQIVND (reference sequence). Trimming stripped 7 bases from V and 6 bases from J, with 21 bases between. CDR3 protein: CASTSIGGTEDEKLFF. DNA for the CDR3: TGTGCCAGTACCAGTATAGGCGGGACCGAAGATGAAAAACTGTTTTTT. The full variable domain, completed using reference TRBV19 and TRBJ1-4, is DGGITQSPKYLFRKEGQNVTLSCEQNLNHDAMYWYRQDPGQGLRLIYYSQIVNDFQKGDIAEGYSVSREKKESFPLTVTSAQKNPTAFYLCASTSIGGTEDEKLFFGSGTQLSVL.

V gene TRBV29-1 combines with J gene TRBJ2-7, with 11 bases fitting TRBD1. CDR1 SQVTM and CDR2 ANQGSEA come from the germline V gene. The CDR3 length is 14 residues. J gave up 4 bases and V 5 bases, and 7 bases lay outside the gene matches. CDR3 residues: CSVIWTGGTYEQYF. The CDR3 coding sequence is TGCAGCGTTATCTGGACAGGGGGCACGTACGAGCAGTACTTC.

The chain joins TRBV4-2 to TRBJ2-7; D gene unclear. Trimming cost V 4 bases and J 3 bases, with 19 bases left between them. The germline CDR1 and CDR2 sequences are LGHNA and YNFKEQ. The CDR3 has 16 residues. The CDR3 nucleotides read TGTGCCAGCAGCCCGGTTCGACTGGGCCCCTTCTACGAGCAGTACTTC. This translates into CASSPVRLGPFYEQYF.

The genes are TRBV11-2 and TRBJ1-1; the D is unclear. This CDR3 has 13 residues. From germline, CDR1 is SGHAT and CDR2 FQNNGV. The V end lost 0 bases, the J end lost 8 bases, and 10 bases lay between the germline ends. The CDR3 DNA follows: TGTGCCAGCAGCTTAGATCGAAAGGGCGAAGCTTTCTTT. Protein: CASSLDRKGEAFF.

This chain connects TRBV19 to TRBJ2-6; TRBD1 aligns across 7 bases. Germline values: CDR1 LNHDA, CDR2 SQIVND (reference sequence). V lost 7 bases to trimming and J lost 2 bases; unmatched junction nucleotides: 8. The CDR3 totals 16 residues. CDR3 sequence: CASKGQSLAGANVLTF. The CDR3 DNA sequence: TGTGCCAGTAAGGGACAGAGCCTAGCTGGGGCCAACGTCCTGACTTTC.

This chain uses TRBV5-6 with TRBJ2-5; the D is unclear. The CDR3 has 13 amino acids. Trimming removed 4 bases at V and 5 bases at J, with 12 bases between. Per the germline V gene, CDR1 is SGHDT and CDR2 is YYEEEE. The chain's CDR3 is CASSTERRETQYF. The CDR3 DNA is TGTGCCAGCAGCACTGAGCGCCGGGAGACCCAGTACTTC.

This clone was counted a single time. CDR3: CASTRAVDTEAFF. CDR3 coding DNA: TGCGCCAGCACACGAGCAGTGGACACTGAAGCTTTCTTT. The chain joins TRBV5-1 to TRBJ1-1; D gene ambiguous. This CDR3 is built from 13 residues. V lost 6 bases and J lost 3, with 12 bases in between. Germline V lookup: CDR1 SGHRS, CDR2 YFSETQ.

The chain joins TRBV7-2 to TRBJ2-1, with 10 positions matching TRBD2. Germline values: CDR1 SGHTA, CDR2 FQGNSA. CDR3 length: 16 residues. The V gene end was trimmed by 1 base and the J gene end by 8 bases; junction bases not matched to a gene: 8. CDR3 coding DNA: TGTGCCAGCAGCTTAGTTTCTAGCGGGAGTGGCTATGAGCAGTTCTTC. Residues: CASSLVSSGSGYEQFF. Looking up the rest from reference TRBV7-2 and TRBJ2-1 gives the full variable domain: GAGVSQSPSNKVTEKGKDVELRCDPISGHTALYWYRQSLGQGLEFLIYFQGNSAPDKSGLPSDRFSAERTGGSVSTLTIQRTQQEDSAVYLCASSLVSSGSGYEQFFGPGTRLTVL.

This chain's CDR3 is CAWSVSRVRSGNTIYF. In nucleotides, the CDR3 is TGTGCCTGGAGTGTTTCCCGGGTGCGCTCTGGAAACACCATATATTTT. The chain joins TRBV30 to TRBJ1-3; no clear D gene. Germline V gene sequence: CDR1 GTSNPN, CDR2 SVGIG (reference sequence). Trimming took off 0 bases at V and 0 bases at J, with 12 bases between the two ends. The CDR3 totals 16 residues.

This chain links TRBV7-2 with TRBJ2-5; D perhaps matches TRBD2 (5 bases). The assigned J gene may be wrong: the sequence end matches TRBJ2-7 better. The CDR3 has 17 residues. Germline CDR1 SGHTA, CDR2 FQGNSA. This CDR3 reads CASSPELRAASAYEQYF. CDR3 sequence (DNA): TGTGCCAGCAGCCCCGAACTGCGGGCGGCGAGCGCCTACGAGCAGTACTTC.

The V call is TRBV4-3, the J call TRBJ2-1; D is possibly TRBD2 (5 bases). V was pared by 0 bases and J by 9 bases, with 12 bases between. The germline V gene encodes CDR1 LGHNA and CDR2 YSLEER. The CDR3 has 14 residues. For the CDR3, the DNA is TGCGCCAGCAGCCAAGATCAAGGAGGCGGTGAGCAGTTCTTC. Translated: CASSQDQGGGEQFF.

This clone was recorded once. At one end, the junction sequence differs from germline, possibly due to a read error. The chain employs TRBV15 and TRBJ1-5; possibly TRBD1 for D (5 bases). Germline V gene lookup returns CDR1 LNHNV and CDR2 YYDKDF (reference sequence). The CDR3 totals 15 residues. In nucleotides, the CDR3 is TGTGCCACCAGCCGAGAGCCAGGGCCCAATCAGCCCCAGCATTTT. This codes for CATSREPGPNQPQHF.